This T cell receptor beta chain was sequenced during a study of blood T cell repertoires in COVID-19. About the research overall: Some COVID-19 samples were acute and others convalescent; all came from the United States, Italy and Spain. In each case, the material was cDNA or gDNA derived from T cells, B-cell-depleted T cells, or PBMCs.

The V and J ends lost 6 bases and 8 bases, in that order; junction bases with no gene match: 5. The germline gives CDR1 MNHEY, CDR2 SVGAGI. The CDR3 loop spans 13 amino acids. In terms of age and location, participants ranged from roughly 18 to 89 years and lived in around 22 US areas. Participant-given clinical history determined each cohort assignment. Using immunoSEQ multiplex PCR, the repertoire was profiled, and TCRdb retains in-frame clones only, with some absent. The sample shows about 170,000 clones, about 90% of them seen only once. The chain links TRBV6-5 to TRBJ2-1; TRBD1 agrees at 9 bases. The sequencing input was PBMCs or T cells enriched from blood (not recorded which). This clonotype originated in a human donor with acute COVID-19. The donor label of this sample is uncertain. The CDR3 DNA is TGTGCCAGCAGGAACAGGGGGCAGGATGAGCAGTTCTTC. It codes for CASRNRGQDEQFF.